This record concerns one T cell receptor (beta chain) sequence. Its antigen is not identified. The entry originates in a study of T cell responses to AZD1222 COVID-19 vaccine. Overall study findings and caveats: Vaccine-associated CD4 TCRs ranged over spike, dominating at 160-218 and 743-854. Once two AZD1222 doses were given, Spike-specific TCR breadth and depth went up.

Clones were sequenced by immunoSEQ multiplex PCR, and TCRdb holds only the in-frame ones, with some missing. The table lists some 130,000 clones, about nine tenths of them singletons. The CDR3 covers 16 residues. Trimming at V came to 0 bases and at J to 1 base, leaving 3 bases not matched to a gene. The V gene's germline CDR1 is SGDLS and CDR2 YYNGEE. The rearrangement joins TRBV9 to TRBJ2-5, with TRBD2 matching 10 bases. The source material was peripheral blood, sampled on day 0 of AZD1222 vaccination. The receptor comes from an adult in good health. The CDR3 loop reads CASSVGRTSGQETQYF. As DNA, the CDR3 is TGTGCCAGCAGCGTAGGCCGGACTAGCGGCCAAGAGACCCAGTACTTC.